The 23 T cell receptor beta chains below were found in one sample sequenced in a study of blood T cells in healthy people across ages. Then a second PCR, running roughly 7 to 11 cycles, was carried out with a sample-barcoded 5' primer and a J-beta primer mix. TCRdb recomputed calls from the 5' RACE reads with MiXCR, one row per CDR3 protein. The sample holds about 650,000 distinct CDR3 sequences; roughly 30% are singletons and the top ten take approximately 15%. Material: blood. These receptor sequences come from a woman older than 75 in good health.

At least ten counts were recorded for this clonotype. The chain recombines TRBV7-2 with TRBJ2-5; 7 bases match TRBD2. In germline, CDR1 is SGHTA, CDR2 FQGNSA. The CDR3 totals 13 residues. Unmatched junction bases numbered 5, after V lost 5 bases and J lost 5 bases. In nucleotides, the CDR3 is TGTGCCAGCAGCACCTTGGGGGGGGAGACCCAGTACTTC. Encoded protein: CASSTLGGETQYF.

Remarks on this clonotype: The junction differs from germline at one of its ends, possibly a read error. V and J are TRBV18 and TRBJ1-4; D not certain. The CDR3 is 12 amino acids. Germline CDR1 KGHSH, CDR2 LQKENI. In DNA form, the CDR3 reads TGTGCCAGCTCACCTAAGGGTGAAAAACGGTTTTTT. Protein product: CASSPKGEKRFF.

Worth noting for this clonotype: A much more abundant neighbour one base away suggests this may be a read error. The V call is TRBV20-1, the J call TRBJ2-5; tentative D call: TRBD2 (6 bases). This CDR3 region has 14 residues. The V gene lost 0 bases and the J gene lost 12 bases, with 20 bases spanning the gap. Germline V CDR1 and CDR2: DFQATT, SNEGSKA (reference sequence). CDR3: CSARDRASAPREYF. The DNA for the CDR3 is TGCAGTGCTAGAGATAGGGCTAGCGCCCCACGGGAGTACTTC.

This clonotype was recorded at least ten times. This chain links TRBV20-1 with TRBJ2-5; possibly TRBD2 for D (5 bases). The CDR3 is 12 amino acids. The V gene's germline CDR1 is DFQATT and CDR2 SNEGSKA (reference sequence). V lost 5 bases and J 5 bases, leaving 12 bases between the germline ends. DNA for the CDR3: TGCAGTGCTCCGAAGCGGACCGAGACCCAGTACTTC. This translates into CSAPKRTETQYF.

The V call is TRBV29-1, the J call TRBJ2-7; D possibly corresponds to TRBD2 (6 bases). Trimming removed 4 bases at V and 5 bases at J, with 21 bases between. This CDR3 region has 15 residues. Germline loops: CDR1 SQVTM, CDR2 ANQGSEA. The CDR3 DNA reads as TGCAGCGTTGGGTCCCCGACTAACGGGAGTAACGAGCAGTACTTC. Translated: CSVGSPTNGSNEQYF.

The chain couples TRBV20-1 to TRBJ2-3; 9 bases map to TRBD2. The ends lost 1 base at V and 7 bases at J; junction bases unmatched: 6. This CDR3 comprises 14 residues. Germline V lookup: CDR1 DFQATT, CDR2 SNEGSKA (reference sequence). The CDR3 coding sequence is TGCAGTGCTAGAGCGAGCGGGGGGCGGTATACGCAGTATTTT. Translating gives CSARASGGRYTQYF.

This clonotype was seen many times. The chain joins TRBV18 to TRBJ2-7; no clear D. Trimming pared 3 bases from V and 5 bases from J, leaving 8 bases between. Germline V gene sequence: CDR1 KGHSH, CDR2 LQKENI. The CDR3 spans 12 residues. CDR3 sequence reads: CASSPTTDEQYF. The CDR3, as DNA: TGTGCCAGCTCACCTACAACCGACGAGCAGTACTTC.

This clonotype has a count of ten or more. The chain carries TRBV3-1 and TRBJ2-3; D might be TRBD1 (6 bases). The germline CDR1 and CDR2 sequences are LGHDT and YNNKEL (reference sequence). Between the trimmed V and J ends, which lost 2 bases and 3 bases, there was a span of 12 bases. The CDR3 runs 15 residues. In nucleotides, the CDR3 is TGTGCCAGCAGCCAAACCCGGACAGAAACAGATACGCAGTATTTT. Its translation is CASSQTRTETDTQYF.

This clonotype showed up just a few times. A much more abundant neighbour one base away suggests this may be a read error. The V and J genes are TRBV3-1 and TRBJ2-7, with D possibly matching TRBD1 (6 bases). CDR3 size: 13 residues. Germline V gene sequence: CDR1 LGHDT, CDR2 YNNKEL (reference sequence). CDR3: CASSQTGPYERYF. The DNA of the CDR3 is TGTGCCAGCAGCCAGACAGGACCCTACGAGCGGTACTTC.

This clonotype was seen ten or more times. CDR3 coding DNA: TGTGCCAGCAGTGAAGAAAGGGTATCTGAGCAGTTCTTC. Protein sequence: CASSEERVSEQFF. This chain joins TRBV2 and TRBJ2-1; no reliable D call. This CDR3 comprises 13 residues. CDR1 and CDR2 from the germline V gene are SNHLY and FYNNEI. V was pared by 1 base and J by 9 bases, with 10 bases between. Looking up the rest from reference TRBV2 and TRBJ2-1 gives the full variable domain: EPEVTQTPSHQVTQMGQEVILRCVPISNHLYFYWYRQILGQKVEFLVSFYNNEISEKSEIFDDQFSVERPDGSNFTLKIRSTKLEDSAMYFCASSEERVSEQFFGPGTRLTVL.

This clonotype was seen at least ten times. The chain has TRBV2 and TRBJ2-3; 8 positions agree with TRBD1. CDR1 is SNHLY and CDR2 is FYNNEI in the germline V gene. The CDR3 extends over 14 amino acids. The V and J ends lost 7 bases and 2 bases, in that order; junction bases with no gene match: 5. CDR3 sequence: CASIGQGPTDTQYF. The CDR3 nucleotides read TGTGCCAGCATAGGACAGGGACCCACAGATACGCAGTATTTT.

At least ten counts were recorded for this clonotype. The gene calls are TRBV6-1 and TRBJ1-2; D is possibly TRBD1 (6 bases). This CDR3 has 14 residues. V gave up 3 bases and J gave up 0 bases, with 8 bases separating them. Germline V gene data show CDR1 as MNHNS and CDR2 as SASEGT. The CDR3 DNA sequence: TGTGCCAGCAGTGAGGGACATGCTAACTATGGCTACACCTTC. Amino acid sequence: CASSEGHANYGYTF.

This chain joins TRBV28 and TRBJ1-5; 7 bases are shared with TRBD1. Germline CDR1 reads MDHEN; CDR2 reads SYDVKM. The CDR3 totals 14 residues. With 10 bases clipped from V and 4 bases from J, the junction kept 10 bases outside the gene matches. The CDR3 coding sequence is TGTGCCACCTACGATGGACAGGCGAATCAGCCCCAGCATTTT. Translating gives CATYDGQANQPQHF. Supplemented by reference TRBV28 and TRBJ1-5, the full variable domain reads DVKVTQSSRYLVKRTGEKVFLECVQDMDHENMFWYRQDPGLGLRLIYFSYDVKMKEKGDIPEGYSVSREKKERFSLILESASTNQTSMYLCATYDGQANQPQHFGDGTRLSIL.

In its sample, this clonotype was seen many times. The chain uses TRBV4-3 and TRBJ2-1, with 13 bases fitting TRBD2. The germline CDR1 and CDR2 sequences are LGHNA and YSLEER. The CDR3 is made up of 18 amino acids. The J segment lost 8 bases and the V segment lost 3 bases, leaving 13 bases of the junction unmatched. This chain's CDR3 is CASSQTWTSGGFWDEQFF. The CDR3, as DNA: TGCGCCAGCAGCCAGACTTGGACTAGCGGGGGTTTTTGGGATGAGCAGTTCTTC.

A few counts support this clonotype. Being one base from a much bigger clone, this may be a read error. The rearrangement joins TRBV9 to TRBJ1-4; no definite D call. The germline V gene encodes CDR1 SGDLS and CDR2 YYNGEE. The CDR3 length is 14 residues. The CDR3 DNA follows: TGTGCCGGCAGTCCCACGCCAACTAATGAAAAACTGTTTTTT. Amino acid sequence: CAGSPTPTNEKLFF.

The chain is built from TRBV6-6 and TRBJ1-2; D remains ambiguous. Germline loops: CDR1 MNHNY, CDR2 SVGAGI (reference sequence). Trimming stripped 5 bases from V and 2 bases from J, with 15 bases between. The CDR3 is 15 amino acids. The CDR3 protein is CASSALPGRNYGYTF. The CDR3 DNA reads TGTGCCAGCAGTGCTTTGCCCGGAAGGAACTATGGCTACACCTTC.

On this clonotype: A much more abundant neighbour one base away suggests this may be a read error. The CDR3 nucleotides are TGCGCCAGCAGCTTGGATGGGACAGGGGCTGAAAAACGGTTTTTT. Translated, it gives CASSLDGTGAEKRFF. The chain is built from TRBV5-1 and TRBJ1-4, with 10 bases fitting TRBD1. Per germline, CDR1 SGHRS and CDR2 YFSETQ. The CDR3 is 15 residues long.

This clonotype occurred once. The junction differs from germline at one of its ends, possibly a read error. This chain uses TRBV7-9 with TRBJ1-2, with a weak D call TRBD1 (6 bases). CDR1 and CDR2 (germline): SEHNR, FQNEAQ (reference sequence). The CDR3 loop spans 18 amino acids. The CDR3 spells CSSSLALMGGQANYGHTF. The CDR3 bases are TGTTCCAGCAGCTTAGCCCTGATGGGGGGCCAAGCTAACTATGGCCACACCTTC. Combining the CDR3 with reference TRBV7-9 and TRBJ1-2 gives the whole variable domain DTGVSQNPRHKITKRGQNVTFRCDPISEHNRLYWYRQTLGQGPEFLTYFQNEAQLEKSRLLSDRFSAERPKGSFSTLEIQRTEQGDSAMYLCSSSLALMGGQANYGHTFGSGTRLTVV.

This clonotype was seen a handful of times. A much more abundant neighbour one base away suggests this may be a read error. The V gene is TRBV3-1, the J gene TRBJ2-3, with TRBD2 as a possible D gene (5 bases). V was cut by 1 base and J by 1 base, with 15 bases left in between. Germline V gives CDR1 LGHDT, CDR2 YNNKEL (reference sequence). CDR3 length: 17 residues. DNA of the CDR3: TGTGCCAGCAGCCAAGGCAGTGGAGGACTCCGCACAGATACGCAGTATTTT. It specifies CASSQGSGGLRTDTQYF.

This clonotype was counted ten times or more. V usage is TRBV29-1 and J usage is TRBJ1-1; 8 bases are a match to TRBD1. CDR1 is SQVTM and CDR2 is ANQGSEA in the germline V gene. This CDR3 comprises 15 residues. The V and J ends lost 7 bases and 7 bases, in that order; junction bases with no gene match: 17. The CDR3 region is CSADGGQGASSEAFF. The CDR3 region has the DNA TGCAGCGCTGACGGGGGGCAGGGGGCGTCGAGTGAAGCTTTCTTT.

The chain uses TRBV7-3 and TRBJ2-2, with TRBD2 matching over 9 bases. V gave up 5 bases and J gave up 6 bases; unmatched junction bases: 10. Germline V gene sequence: CDR1 SGHTA, CDR2 FQGTGA. The CDR3 covers 16 residues. CDR3 sequence (DNA): TGTGCCAGCAGCGCTGGGGCTAGCGGGGCCTCCGGGGAGCTGTTTTTT. It yields the protein CASSAGASGASGELFF.

This clonotype was counted many times. The genes are TRBV10-3 and TRBJ1-5; possibly TRBD1 for D (5 bases). CDR1 is ENHRY and CDR2 is SYGVKD in the germline V gene. The CDR3 sequence is 13 residues long. Trimming left V 11 bases short and J 1 base short, with 12 bases between. CDR3 bases: TGTGCCTCCCAGGGTGGGAGCAATCAGCCCCAGCATTTT. It yields the protein CASQGGSNQPQHF.

V is TRBV6-1 and J is TRBJ2-1; possible D gene TRBD1, 5 bases. This CDR3 contains 14 residues. The germline V gene has CDR1 MNHNS and CDR2 SASEGT. V lost 7 bases and J 4 bases, leaving 14 bases between the germline ends. CDR3 DNA: TGTGCCAGCATTAGACAGCAAGGATACAATGAGCAGTTCTTC. Translating it yields CASIRQQGYNEQFF.